The 27 T cell receptor beta chains in this list originate from one sample, sequenced in a study of blood T cells in healthy people across ages. A sample-barcoded 5' primer and a J-beta primer mix were used in a second PCR of roughly 6 to 11 cycles. TCRdb re-derived calls from the 5' RACE reads in MiXCR, one entry per CDR3 protein. The sample shows about 640,000 distinct CDR3 sequences, under 30% of them seen only once. Specimen: blood. The receptors shown here come from a woman of 80 years or more in good health.

The CDR3 region is CSAASLDYHNEQFF. Written as DNA, the CDR3 is TGCAGTGCAGCTTCGCTAGACTACCACAATGAGCAGTTCTTC. The gene calls are TRBV20-1 and TRBJ2-1; D may be TRBD2 (5 bases). The germline V gene encodes CDR1 DFQATT and CDR2 SNEGSKA (reference sequence). The CDR3 runs 14 residues. V lost 6 bases, J lost 5 bases, and 17 bases lay in between.

Notes on this clonotype: Just one base apart from a much larger clone, this may be a read error. The chain carries TRBV10-3 and TRBJ2-7; no definite D call. V was cut by 4 bases and J by 7 bases, with 14 bases left in between. The CDR3 spans 13 residues. CDR1 and CDR2 from the germline V gene are ENHRY and SYGVKD. The CDR3, as DNA: TGTGCCATCAGTGTAGACACCTACAGTGAGCAGTACTTC. This encodes CAISVDTYSEQYF.

The J gene is TRBJ1-1, the V gene TRBV5-1; TRBD1 matches 8 bases. CDR1 SGHRS and CDR2 YFSETQ come from the germline V gene. Germline trimming cut 0 bases from V and 0 bases from J; bases unmatched to any gene: 7. This CDR3 is built from 17 residues. The CDR3 reads CASSLGGDRRLNTEAFF. The CDR3 DNA reads TGCGCCAGCAGCTTGGGGGGGGACAGGCGTTTGAACACTGAAGCTTTCTTT.

This clonotype was observed a handful of times. This chain uses TRBV2 with TRBJ2-4; a possible D gene is TRBD2 (6 bases). The CDR3 sequence is 14 residues long. CDR1 is SNHLY, CDR2 FYNNEI, per germline. The V gene lost 6 bases and the J gene lost 13 bases, with 22 bases spanning the gap. The CDR3 coding sequence is TGTGCCAGCAGGGAGGTAGCGGCCGTAGGTGAGCAGTACTTC. Translation: CASREVAAVGEQYF.

The rearrangement joins TRBV6-1 to TRBJ1-1; TRBD1 agrees at 8 bases. The CDR3 extends over 14 amino acids. The ends lost 3 bases at V and 9 bases at J; junction bases unmatched: 9. Germline CDR1 MNHNS, CDR2 SASEGT. DNA for the CDR3: TGTGCCAGCAGTGACCCAGGGACAGGAGGAAAAGCTTTCTTT. The encoded protein is CASSDPGTGGKAFF.

This clonotype was recorded many times. J is TRBJ2-1 and V is TRBV5-4; TRBD1 matches 9 bases. This CDR3 is 15 amino acids long. Germline assignment: CDR1 SGHNT and CDR2 YYREEE (reference sequence). With V trimmed by 2 bases and J by 7 bases, 7 bases remained unmatched. CDR3 protein: CASSLQGAVGNEQFF. The CDR3 DNA sequence: TGTGCCAGCAGCTTACAGGGGGCGGTGGGAAATGAGCAGTTCTTC.

There are many counts of this clonotype. The chain joins TRBV9 to TRBJ2-7; D possibly corresponds to TRBD2 (6 bases). CDR1 SGDLS and CDR2 YYNGEE come from the germline V gene. CDR3 length: 14 amino acids. Trimming took 0 bases from V and 6 from J, leaving 13 bases between them. CDR3: CASSVGLGRGEQYF. CDR3 nucleotides: TGTGCCAGCAGCGTAGGACTAGGGAGAGGCGAGCAGTACTTC.

This clonotype was counted at least ten times. The chain uses TRBV29-1 and TRBJ1-2, with D uncertain. CDR3 size: 12 residues. Trimming took 8 bases from V and 6 from J, leaving 16 bases between them. Germline CDR1 and CDR2: SQVTM and ANQGSEA. The CDR3 DNA reads as TGCAGCCTCCAATCGGGGAAGGATGGCTACACCTTC. Protein sequence: CSLQSGKDGYTF.

This clonotype was seen only a few times. A much larger clone lies one base from this, so it may be a read error. The CDR3 bases are TGTGCCAGCACTCCGGGACCTCCTTATGAGCAGTACTTC. Translation gives CASTPGPPYEQYF. The chain employs TRBV12-3 or TRBV12-4 and TRBJ2-7; D possibly uses TRBD1 or TRBD2 (5 bases each). V shed 7 bases and J shed 7 bases, with 17 bases lying between them. The CDR3 length is 13 residues.

This clonotype was found many times. The gene calls are TRBV12-3 or TRBV12-4 and TRBJ2-7, with 8 bases lining up with TRBD1. V lost 5 bases, J lost 5 bases, and 14 bases stayed unmatched. This CDR3 is built from 16 residues. The chain's CDR3 is CASSQTGGNRLDEQYF. The CDR3 DNA follows: TGTGCCAGCAGTCAAACAGGGGGTAATCGCTTGGACGAGCAGTACTTC.

For this clonotype: Possible read error: a much larger clone is one base away. The J gene is TRBJ1-2, the V gene TRBV5-1; a weak D match, TRBD1 (6 bases). The CDR3 contains 15 residues. Germline loops: CDR1 SGHRS, CDR2 YFSETQ. The CDR3 loop reads CASSSPKGGNYGHTF. CDR3 nucleotide sequence: TGCGCCAGCAGCTCCCCCAAAGGGGGAAACTATGGCCACACCTTC. The full variable domain, completed using reference TRBV5-1 and TRBJ1-2, is KAGVTQTPRYLIKTRGQQVTLSCSPISGHRSVSWYQQTPGQGLQFLFEYFSETQRNKGNFPGRFSGRQFSNSRSEMNVSTLELGDSALYLCASSSPKGGNYGHTFGSGTRLTVV.

This clonotype was recorded many times. This rearrangement joins TRBV28 to TRBJ2-5, with 7 bases matching TRBD2. V lost 5 bases and J lost 1; bases outside the gene matches: 4. CDR1 is MDHEN, CDR2 SYDVKM, per germline. The CDR3 sequence is 14 residues long. CDR3 in DNA: TGTGCCAGCAGTAGAGCGGGGAGCCAAGAGACCCAGTACTTC. As protein: CASSRAGSQETQYF.

The chain carries TRBV24-1 and TRBJ2-3; D remains unclear. The CDR3 extends over 13 amino acids. Trimming stripped 10 bases from V and 2 bases from J, with 12 bases between. Germline lookup yields CDR1 KGHDR and CDR2 SFDVKD. The CDR3 loop is CATRHLFTDTQYF. The CDR3 DNA sequence: TGTGCCACTAGACATCTGTTCACAGATACGCAGTATTTT.

The genes are TRBV20-1 and TRBJ2-2, with D perhaps TRBD2 (5 bases). Germline V gene sequence: CDR1 DFQATT, CDR2 SNEGSKA (reference sequence). V shed 5 bases and J shed 6 bases, with 22 bases lying between them. This CDR3 spans 16 amino acids. CDR3 loop: CSASRPQRFQPGELFF. The CDR3 nucleotides read TGCAGTGCTTCACGACCTCAGCGGTTCCAACCCGGGGAGCTGTTTTTT.

This chain connects TRBV7-2 to TRBJ2-5; no firm D call. The germline V gene has CDR1 SGHTA and CDR2 FQGNSA. The CDR3 runs 13 residues. Deletions cut 5 bases from V and 5 bases from J, with 12 bases between. The CDR3 sequence: CASSRSPSETQYF. The CDR3 coding sequence is TGTGCCAGCAGCCGCAGCCCCTCGGAGACCCAGTACTTC. Looking up the rest from reference TRBV7-2 and TRBJ2-5 gives the full variable domain: GAGVSQSPSNKVTEKGKDVELRCDPISGHTALYWYRQSLGQGLEFLIYFQGNSAPDKSGLPSDRFSAERTGGSVSTLTIQRTQQEDSAVYLCASSRSPSETQYFGPGTRLLVL.

The chain has TRBV7-9 and TRBJ1-2; D not resolved. Germline CDR1 is SEHNR and CDR2 is FQNEAQ (reference sequence). V lost 6 bases and J lost 0, with 14 bases in between. CDR3 length: 15 amino acids. The CDR3 here is CASSLRSGTNYGYTF. Written as DNA, the CDR3 is TGTGCCAGCAGTTTACGGAGCGGGACTAACTATGGCTACACCTTC.

About this clonotype: A much bigger clone sits one base away, suggesting this may be a read error. The chain links TRBV21-1 to TRBJ1-2; TRBD1, the table's D call, lacks a check against the DNA. TRBV21-1 is a pseudogene locus. This CDR3 is built from 12 residues. In DNA form, the CDR3 reads TGTGCCAGCAATAGGACATGCTATGGCTACACCTTC. Translation: CASNRTCYGYTF.

This clonotype has more than one count but fewer than ten. The rearrangement joins TRBV12-3 or TRBV12-4 to TRBJ1-1, with no clear D. CDR3 size: 12 residues. V was shortened by 6 bases and J by 3 bases, with 8 bases between the two germline ends. CDR3 nucleotide sequence: TGTGCCAGCAGCCGCGATGACACTGAAGCTTTCTTT. This codes for CASSRDDTEAFF.

CDR3 protein: CASSRDTGRETQFF. The CDR3, as DNA: TGTGCCAGCAGTCGGGACACCGGTCGGGAGACCCAGTTCTTC. The chain has TRBV6-5 and TRBJ2-1; D is possibly TRBD1 or TRBD2 (6 bases each). Germline V lookup: CDR1 MNHEY, CDR2 SVGAGI. The CDR3 spans 14 residues. The germline V and J ends were trimmed by 5 bases and 13 bases, with 21 bases remaining between them.

This sequence joins TRBV5-1 and TRBJ1-4; D not certain. From germline, CDR1 is SGHRS and CDR2 YFSETQ. V lost 3 bases and J lost 4, with 19 bases in between. This CDR3 is built from 17 residues. The CDR3 DNA reads TGCGCCAGCAGCTCCCCGCTCGTAGGAGGCCTTAATGAAAAACTGTTTTTT. This gives the protein CASSSPLVGGLNEKLFF.

This clonotype came up many times. V is TRBV20-1 and J is TRBJ2-5, with unresolved D. This CDR3 comprises 11 residues. Germline CDR1 and CDR2: DFQATT and SNEGSKA (reference sequence). Between the trimmed V and J ends, which lost 3 bases and 3 bases, there was a span of 5 bases. The CDR3 region is CSASEKETQYF. The DNA of the CDR3 is TGCAGTGCTAGTGAAAAAGAGACCCAGTACTTC.

This chain connects TRBV5-1 to TRBJ2-2; 9 bases are shared with TRBD2. V lost 1 base to trimming and J lost 0 bases; unmatched junction nucleotides: 7. Germline CDR1 SGHRS, CDR2 YFSETQ. The CDR3 extends over 18 amino acids. The CDR3 loop is CASSLSLAGVSNTGELFF. The CDR3 coding sequence is TGCGCCAGCAGCTTGAGTTTAGCGGGGGTATCGAACACCGGGGAGCTGTTTTTT.

This clonotype was observed many times. J is TRBJ1-2 and V is TRBV27; 11 positions match TRBD1. V shed 6 bases, J shed 4 bases, and the junction held 10 bases outside the gene matches. In germline, CDR1 is MNHEY, CDR2 SMNVEV (reference sequence). The CDR3 is made up of 16 amino acids. The CDR3 coding sequence is TGTGCCAGCAGGCGGACAGGGGGCCGGGGGTCCTATGGCTACACCTTC. As protein: CASRRTGGRGSYGYTF.

This clonotype was seen many times. The chain uses TRBV9 and TRBJ1-2, with D perhaps TRBD1 (5 bases). Deletions cut 0 bases from V and 5 bases from J, with 17 bases between. The CDR3 is 16 amino acids. The germline gives CDR1 SGDLS, CDR2 YYNGEE. The CDR3 spells CASSVGLQASGYGYTF. DNA of the CDR3: TGTGCCAGCAGCGTAGGTCTACAGGCGTCGGGGTATGGCTACACCTTC.

In regard to this clonotype: With a much larger clone just one base away, this may be a read error. The CDR3 sequence: CASSPISQAYNEQYF. The CDR3 DNA reads as TGCGCCAGCAGCCCCATAAGTCAGGCTTACAATGAGCAGTACTTC. This chain joins TRBV4-1 and TRBJ2-7; no firm D call. This CDR3 spans 15 amino acids. The germline V gene has CDR1 MGHRA and CDR2 YSYEKL. V lost 4 bases and J 7 bases, leaving 20 bases between the germline ends.

Turning to this clonotype: One base away lies a much larger clone, so this may be a sequencing read error. The chain has TRBV6-2 or TRBV6-3 and TRBJ2-5; D may be TRBD1 (6 bases). This CDR3 has 14 residues. The germline V and J ends were trimmed by 8 bases and 2 bases, with 15 bases remaining between them. Looked up from germline, CDR1 is MNHEY and CDR2 is SVGEGT. Here the CDR3 reads CASRIAGVQETQYF. The DNA of the CDR3 is TGTGCCAGCCGAATCGCAGGGGTTCAAGAGACCCAGTACTTC.

This chain joins TRBV25-1 and TRBJ2-5, with TRBD2 matching over 7 bases. The V and J ends lost 3 bases and 2 bases, in that order; junction bases with no gene match: 6. The CDR3 runs to 15 residues. In germline, CDR1 is MGHDK, CDR2 SYGVNS. The CDR3 coding sequence is TGTGCCAGCAGTGACCCGGGGAGGGGACAAGAGACCCAGTACTTC. Amino acid sequence: CASSDPGRGQETQYF.